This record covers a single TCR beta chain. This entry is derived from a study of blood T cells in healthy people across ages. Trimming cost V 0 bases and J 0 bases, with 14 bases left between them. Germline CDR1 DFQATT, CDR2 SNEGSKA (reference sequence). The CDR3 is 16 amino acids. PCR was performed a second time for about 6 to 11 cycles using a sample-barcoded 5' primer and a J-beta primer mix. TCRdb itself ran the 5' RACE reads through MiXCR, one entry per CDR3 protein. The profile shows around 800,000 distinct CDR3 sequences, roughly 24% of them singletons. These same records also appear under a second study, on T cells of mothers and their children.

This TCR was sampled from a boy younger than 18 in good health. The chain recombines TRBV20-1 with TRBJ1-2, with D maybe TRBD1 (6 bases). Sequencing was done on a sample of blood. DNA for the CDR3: TGCAGTGCTAGAGATCGGGGGGGCAGGACTAACTATGGCTACACCTTC. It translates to CSARDRGGRTNYGYTF.